A selection of T cell receptor beta chains follows, all from one sample in a study of identical twins. TCRdb redid the calling of the 5' RACE reads with MiXCR, one entry per CDR3 protein. Here the sample spans around 690,000 distinct CDR3 sequences, 21% being singletons. This sample was also put to use in a study of T cells expressing NK-cell markers.

Material for sequencing was PBMCs. These receptor sequences come from a woman between 18 and 30 years old in good health. CDR3s include the opening cysteine and the closing phenylalanine or tryptophan. The D gene is left open where the match is weak. A row's size may be missing; if present it is once, few, many or a size class.

J gene | clone size | V gene | D gene | CDR3 protein | CDR3 DNA
TRBJ2-5 | NA | TRBV12-3/TRBV12-4 | NA | CASSSEAVQETQYF | TGTGCCAGCAGTAGTGAGGCGGTGCAAGAGACCCAGTACTTC
TRBJ2-5 | NA | TRBV11-2 | NA | CASSLTGYLETQYF | TGTGCCAGCAGCTTGACAGGCTATTTGGAGACCCAGTACTTC
TRBJ1-4 | NA | TRBV6-5 | NA | CASSSPRVREKLFF | TGTGCCAGCAGTTCGCCCAGGGTTAGGGAAAAACTGTTTTTT
TRBJ2-6 | few | TRBV18 | NA | CASSPLGFGANVLTF | TGTGCCAGCTCACCCTTAGGGTTCGGGGCCAACGTCCTGACTTTC
TRBJ2-1 | NA | TRBV7-7 | TRBD2 | CASSSLAGEYNEQFF | TGTGCCAGCAGCAGCCTAGCGGGGGAATACAATGAGCAGTTCTTC
TRBJ2-1 | many | TRBV5-1 | TRBD1 | CASSGTDRANNEQFF | TGCGCCAGCAGCGGGACGGACAGGGCCAACAATGAGCAGTTCTTC
TRBJ2-7 | NA | TRBV4-3 | NA | CASSPAEGRGYEQYF | TGCGCCAGCAGCCCCGCCGAGGGTAGGGGCTACGAGCAGTACTTC
TRBJ2-5 | few | TRBV20-1 | NA | CSVNNREETQYF | TGCAGTGTTAATAACAGGGAAGAGACCCAGTACTTC
TRBJ2-1 | many | TRBV29-1 | NA | CSGTGTGYNEQFF | TGCAGCGGAACCGGGACTGGATACAATGAGCAGTTCTTC
TRBJ2-7 | NA | TRBV12-3/TRBV12-4 | NA | CASSFQPYLGEQYF | TGTGCCAGCAGTTTTCAGCCCTACTTAGGCGAGCAGTACTTC
TRBJ2-1 | NA | TRBV11-2 | TRBD2 | CASSLVGSGGNTYNEQFF | TGTGCCAGCAGCTTAGTAGGTAGCGGGGGAAATACCTACAATGAGCAGTTCTTC
TRBJ2-7 | few | TRBV20-1 | NA | CSARDHRRDVYEQYF | TGCAGTGCTAGAGATCACAGACGGGATGTCTACGAGCAGTACTTC
TRBJ2-5 | NA | TRBV12-3/TRBV12-4 | NA | CASSSPGHQETQYF | TGTGCCAGCAGTTCCCCGGGACATCAAGAGACCCAGTACTTC
TRBJ2-3 | many | TRBV10-1 | TRBD2 | CASSEGRRGVTDTQYF | TGCGCCAGCAGTGAGGGCCGTCGGGGGGTTACAGATACGCAGTATTTT
TRBJ2-7 | few | TRBV6-5 | NA | CASSLKGFPYEQYF | TGTGCCAGCAGTTTGAAAGGTTTTCCCTACGAGCAGTACTTC
TRBJ2-7 | NA | TRBV5-6 | NA | CASSLAPGPAYEQYF | TGTGCCAGCAGCTTGGCCCCGGGACCCGCCTACGAGCAGTACTTC
TRBJ2-5 | few | TRBV15 | NA | CATSRGAQETQYF | TGTGCCACCAGCAGAGGGGCACAAGAGACCCAGTACTTC
TRBJ2-2 | few | TRBV7-9 | NA | CASSVGREGTGELFF | TGTGCCAGCAGCGTTGGGCGGGAAGGGACCGGGGAGCTGTTTTTT
TRBJ2-3 | few | TRBV10-3 | NA | CAMRKGRADTQYF | TGTGCCATGAGGAAAGGGCGTGCAGATACGCAGTATTTT
TRBJ1-2 | few | TRBV24-1 | TRBD1 | CATSDPGTARYTF | TGTGCCACCAGTGATCCGGGGACAGCCCGCTACACCTTC
TRBJ2-1 | many | TRBV7-2 | NA | CASIRDPRGEQFF | TGTGCCAGCATCCGGGACCCCCGGGGTGAGCAGTTCTTC
TRBJ2-1 | few | TRBV9 | NA | CASSVGGPPRDEQFF | TGTGCCAGCAGCGTAGGGGGACCCCCCAGGGATGAGCAGTTCTTC
TRBJ2-7 | NA | TRBV3-1 | TRBD2 | CASSPNPLSGGAYEQYF | TGTGCCAGCAGCCCCAACCCATTGAGCGGGGGGGCCTACGAGCAGTACTTC
TRBJ2-3 | few | TRBV7-9 | NA | CASSQALRLDTQYF | TGTGCCAGCAGTCAAGCTCTGAGGTTAGATACGCAGTATTTT
TRBJ2-1 | NA | TRBV19 | NA | CASSTGNYNEQFF | TGTGCCAGTAGTACGGGGAACTACAATGAGCAGTTCTTC
TRBJ1-4 | many | TRBV20-1 | NA | CSARTQGRNEKLFF | TGCAGTGCTAGAACCCAGGGGAGGAATGAAAAACTGTTTTTT
TRBJ2-3 | NA | TRBV20-1 | TRBD2 | CSAQTSGRSDTQYF | TGCAGTGCTCAGACTAGCGGGAGATCAGATACGCAGTATTTT
TRBJ2-3 | NA | TRBV12-3/TRBV12-4 | TRBD1 | CASSPTGAGGDTQYF | TGTGCCAGCAGTCCGACAGGGGCAGGAGGAGATACGCAGTATTTT
TRBJ1-2 | NA | TRBV5-1 | NA | CASSPARYGYTF | TGCGCCAGCAGCCCAGCCAGGTATGGCTACACCTTC
TRBJ2-7 | NA | TRBV20-1 | TRBD1 | CSASDRGSSYEQYF | TGCAGTGCTTCGGACAGGGGAAGCTCCTACGAGCAGTACTTC
TRBJ2-7 | NA | TRBV7-6 | NA | CASTPERDTHLEEQYF | TGTGCCAGCACCCCAGAACGGGACACACACTTGGAGGAGCAGTACTTC
TRBJ2-3 | NA | TRBV12-3/TRBV12-4 | NA | CASSFPLGGGATDTQYF | TGTGCCAGCAGTTTCCCATTAGGTGGGGGGGCCACAGATACGCAGTATTTT
TRBJ2-1 | few | TRBV11-3 | NA | CASSLAFLDTNEQFF | TGTGCCAGCAGCTTAGCATTCTTGGATACCAATGAGCAGTTCTTC
TRBJ2-1 | NA | TRBV7-8 | TRBD2 | CASSSTLATRTHNEQFF | TGTGCCAGCAGCTCCACACTAGCGACCCGAACCCACAATGAGCAGTTCTTC
TRBJ1-1 | few | TRBV12-3/TRBV12-4 | TRBD1 | CASSSQGAGAFF | TGTGCCAGCAGTTCCCAGGGGGCGGGAGCTTTCTTT
TRBJ2-7 | NA | TRBV5-6 | NA | CASSPALRESHEQYF | TGTGCCAGCAGCCCGGCCTTGAGGGAGTCCCACGAGCAGTACTTC
TRBJ2-1 | NA | TRBV20-1 | NA | CRAMESSYNEQFF | TGCAGGGCAATGGAAAGCTCCTACAATGAGCAGTTCTTC
TRBJ1-2 | few | TRBV3-1 | TRBD1 | CASSQEGQNYGYTF | TGTGCCAGCAGCCAAGAGGGACAGAACTATGGCTACACCTTC
TRBJ1-1 | NA | TRBV6-1 | NA | CASSRGRKVNTEAFF | TGTGCCAGCAGCCGCGGACGGAAAGTGAACACTGAAGCTTTCTTT
TRBJ2-3 | NA | TRBV20-1 | TRBD2 | CSARSPTSGGTDTQYF | TGCAGTGCTAGATCCCCGACTAGCGGGGGCACAGATACGCAGTATTTT
TRBJ2-1 | few | TRBV5-1 | NA | CASSSHSGYSYNEQFF | TGCGCCAGCAGCTCCCACAGCGGATACTCCTACAATGAGCAGTTCTTC
TRBJ1-2 | many | TRBV6-5 | NA | CASSRGNGYTF | TGTGCCAGCAGCCGGGGGAATGGCTACACCTTC
TRBJ2-7 | few | TRBV10-3 | NA | CAISRVGENSHYEQYF | TGTGCCATCAGCCGGGTGGGGGAAAATTCCCACTACGAGCAGTACTTC
TRBJ2-5 | few | TRBV6-5 | TRBD2 | CASSYSPSGDQQETQYF | TGTGCCAGCAGTTACTCTCCTAGCGGGGACCAGCAAGAGACCCAGTACTTC
TRBJ2-1 | few | TRBV29-1 | NA | CSCPSGGGEEQFF | TGCAGCTGCCCGTCGGGGGGCGGGGAGGAGCAGTTCTTC
TRBJ2-3 | NA | TRBV15 | NA | CATSRDGSADTQYF | TGTGCCACCAGCAGAGATGGGTCTGCAGATACGCAGTATTTT
TRBJ2-3 | few | TRBV11-2 | NA | CASTESGRYDTDTQYF | TGTGCCAGCACCGAATCGGGCCGTTATGACACAGATACGCAGTATTTT
TRBJ2-3 | many | TRBV20-1 | TRBD2 | CSASSGGTDTQYF | TGCAGTGCTTCTAGCGGGGGCACAGATACGCAGTATTTT
TRBJ2-2 | NA | TRBV20-1 | NA | CSARSGPGELFF | TGCAGTGCTAGAAGTGGGCCCGGGGAGCTGTTTTTT
TRBJ2-3 | few | TRBV5-1 | TRBD2 | CASSWGLAADTQYF | TGCGCCAGCAGCTGGGGACTAGCCGCAGATACGCAGTATTTT
TRBJ2-1 | few | TRBV7-9 | TRBD1 | CASSGTGPLGEQFF | TGTGCCAGCAGCGGGACAGGTCCTTTGGGTGAGCAGTTCTTC
TRBJ2-2 | NA | TRBV6-1 | NA | CASIVPRATGELFF | TGTGCCAGCATTGTCCCGAGGGCCACCGGGGAGCTGTTTTTT
TRBJ2-3 | few | TRBV7-9 | NA | CASSRTYETTDTQYF | TGTGCCAGCAGCCGGACTTATGAGACCACAGATACGCAGTATTTT